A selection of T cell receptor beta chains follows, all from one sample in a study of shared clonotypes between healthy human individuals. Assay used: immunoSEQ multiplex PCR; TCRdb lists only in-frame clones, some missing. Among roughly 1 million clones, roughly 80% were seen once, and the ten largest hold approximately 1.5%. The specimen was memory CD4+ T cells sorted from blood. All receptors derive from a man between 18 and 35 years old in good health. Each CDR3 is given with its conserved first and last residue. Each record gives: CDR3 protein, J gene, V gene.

CASSPFRDSYNEKLFF	TRBJ1-4	TRBV18
CASSWDRGAADTQYF	TRBJ2-3	TRBV25-1
CASTGGGSYNEQFF	TRBJ2-1	TRBV6-6
CASSLSTVNTEAFF	TRBJ1-1	TRBV5-1
CASRLGGAAYEQYF	TRBJ2-7	TRBV7-2
CASSLEADDTEAFF	TRBJ1-1	TRBV7-2
CASSPQGQLTGELFF	TRBJ2-2	TRBV11-3
CASSLRGFGETQYF	TRBJ2-5	TRBV11-1
CASSSRTGKGNEQFF	TRBJ2-1	TRBV7-6
CASSFLSSGNTIYF	TRBJ1-3	TRBV19
CAPLPGLGCYGYTF	TRBJ1-2	TRBV12-2
CASSISSGGSYEQYF	TRBJ2-7	TRBV11-2
CASNSLGYSNQPQHF	TRBJ1-5	TRBV9
CASSSGPGAGELFF	TRBJ2-2	TRBV7-3
CASSQVWRGSSTDTQYF	TRBJ2-3	TRBV4-1
CASSESGLAGIAKNIQYF	TRBJ2-4	TRBV10-2
CASSIVNTGARLVSYNEQFF	TRBJ2-1	TRBV19
CASSESGLESRPGELFF	TRBJ2-2	TRBV10-2
CASSLAFSYEQYF	TRBJ2-7	TRBV7-2
CASSLTSAYGYTF	TRBJ1-2	TRBV11-1
CASSQTPAPNQETQYF	TRBJ2-5	TRBV4-1
CASSLTGTSGVDEQFF	TRBJ2-1	TRBV7-3
CASRQTTGGDSPLHF	TRBJ1-6	TRBV27
CASKPLAVSYNEQFF	TRBJ2-1	TRBV2